This T cell receptor beta chain was captured by sequencing in a study of shared clonotypes between healthy human individuals. Study details: Contributing individuals were two females and a few males aged 18 to 49. Study-level results: The sharing of 4% to 5.5% of naive CD4 clonotypes was seen across a few donors. Lower generation probabilities were found for non-shared clonotypes than for those shared by all four donors.

As concerns this clone: Its cognate antigen is unknown.

The CDR3 length is 12 residues. V dropped 1 base and J dropped 7 bases, with 8 bases sitting between them. CDR1 and CDR2 from the germline V gene are ENHRY and SYGVKD. Naive CD8 cells were CD45RO-negative, positively selected for CCR7, excluding terminally differentiated effector memory CD45RA+ cells. Donors comprised healthy HIV-negative adults lacking recent acute infections or vaccinations. Using immunoSEQ multiplex PCR, the repertoire was profiled, and TCRdb retains in-frame clones only, with some absent. The table has millions of clones, about 93% seen once. This sequence originates from a man aged 18 to 35 in good health. Some clones in this sample may be carry-over from other donors' samples. The chain combines TRBV10-3 with TRBJ2-7, with a weak D call TRBD2 (5 bases). The sample was naive CD8+ T cells from PBMCs. The CDR3 here is CAISELREEQYF. The CDR3 DNA reads as TGTGCCATCAGTGAGTTGAGGGAGGAGCAGTACTTC.